This is a list of T cell receptor beta chains from one sample in a study of blood T cell repertoires in COVID-19. TCRdb keeps only in-frame clones here, not all; method: immunoSEQ multiplex PCR. The sample contains 40,000 to 50,000 clones, around 85% of which appear only once. Input material: peripheral blood. These receptors all stem from a man in his forties or fifties with active COVID-19. Both conserved end residues are part of each CDR3. A D gene is named only where the DNA matches it firmly. Clone size is stated in some rows and not others, as once, few, many or a class when expanded.

clone_size,v_call,j_call,d_call,cdr3_aa,cdr3_nt
.,TRBV5-4,TRBJ2-4,.,CASSLGSDRKNIQYF,TGTGCCAGCAGCTTGGGTTCCGATAGAAAAAACATTCAGTACTTC
.,TRBV7-9,TRBJ1-2,.,CASSPRGRVHGYTF,TGTGCCAGCAGCCCCCGAGGCAGGGTTCACGGCTACACCTTC
.,TRBV7-2,TRBJ1-2,TRBD1,CASSLGQGSNGYTF,TGTGCCAGCAGCTTAGGACAGGGAAGTAATGGCTACACCTTC
few,TRBV11-2,TRBJ1-4,TRBD1,CASSGTDRGAVNEKLFF,TGTGCCAGCAGCGGAACAGACAGGGGTGCAGTTAATGAAAAACTGTTTTTT
.,TRBV7-2,TRBJ2-2,.,CASSVSSDTGELFF,TGTGCCAGCAGCGTTTCCAGCGACACCGGGGAGCTGTTTTTT
.,TRBV6-5,TRBJ1-6,.,CASSFSSSNSPLHF,TGTGCCAGCAGTTTTAGCAGCAGCAATTCACCCCTCCACTTT
.,TRBV30,TRBJ2-7,TRBD1,CAWTRGTGGSYEQYF,TGTGCCTGGACCCGAGGGACAGGGGGCTCCTACGAGCAGTACTTC
.,TRBV7-8,TRBJ1-1,.,CASSPTGFNTEAFF,TGTGCCAGCAGCCCGACAGGATTCAACACTGAAGCTTTCTTT
.,TRBV4-3,TRBJ1-4,TRBD1,CASSHGDRGRSEKLFF,TGCGCCAGCAGCCACGGGGACAGGGGGAGAAGTGAAAAACTGTTTTTT
.,TRBV12-3/TRBV12-4,TRBJ1-3,.,CASSLSAGNTIYF,TGTGCCAGCAGTTTATCGGCTGGAAACACCATATATTTT
.,TRBV5-6,TRBJ2-2,.,CASSADRNGMGELFF,TGTGCCAGCAGCGCCGACAGGAACGGGATGGGGGAGCTGTTTTTT
.,TRBV9,TRBJ2-7,TRBD2,CASSVTSSGSSYEQYF,TGTGCCAGCAGCGTAACATCTAGCGGCAGCTCCTACGAGCAGTACTTC
few,TRBV6-5,TRBJ1-5,TRBD1,CASRYGQADQPQHF,TGTGCCAGCCGCTACGGACAGGCGGATCAGCCCCAGCATTTT
.,TRBV5-4,TRBJ1-4,.,CASSSTAGEKLFF,TGTGCCAGCAGCTCCACGGCCGGGGAAAAACTGTTTTTT
.,TRBV6-5,TRBJ2-7,TRBD2,CASTSGTSLYEQYF,TGTGCCAGCACCTCCGGGACTAGCCTTTACGAGCAGTACTTC
.,TRBV6-5,TRBJ2-7,TRBD2,CASRPASRGAVEQYF,TGTGCCAGCAGGCCCGCCTCGCGGGGGGCGGTGGAGCAGTACTTC
few,TRBV5-1,TRBJ2-2,.,CASSLASGELFF,TGCGCCAGCAGCTTGGCCTCTGGGGAGCTGTTTTTT
.,TRBV7-8,TRBJ1-6,TRBD1,CASSLDRISYNSPLHF,TGTGCCAGCAGCTTGGACAGGATCTCCTATAATTCACCCCTCCACTTT
.,TRBV6-5,TRBJ2-7,TRBD1,CASSPDRVRAYEQYF,TGTGCCAGCAGCCCGGACAGGGTGAGGGCCTACGAGCAGTACTTC
.,TRBV19,TRBJ2-3,.,CASMGPNTDTQYF,TGTGCCAGTATGGGCCCCAACACAGATACGCAGTATTTT
.,TRBV7-6,TRBJ2-5,.,CASAVRGRTQETQYF,TGTGCCAGCGCCGTTAGGGGCAGGACCCAAGAGACCCAGTACTTC
.,TRBV2,TRBJ1-6,.,CASRPGIDSPLHF,TGTGCCAGCCGTCCGGGGATCGATTCACCCCTCCACTTT
once,TRBV12-3/TRBV12-4,TRBJ2-1,TRBD1,CASSLGTGNEQFF,TGTGCCAGCAGCTTAGGGACAGGGAATGAGCAGTTCTTC
medium-sized,TRBV2,TRBJ1-5,.,CASSEGESSSQPQHF,TGTGCCAGCAGTGAAGGGGAGTCTAGCTCTCAGCCCCAGCATTTT
once,TRBV6-5,TRBJ1-4,.,CASTEGAGESEKLFF,TGTGCCAGCACCGAAGGGGCAGGGGAGAGTGAAAAACTGTTTTTT
.,TRBV28,TRBJ1-5,TRBD1,CASRPTGGVNQPQHF,TGTGCCAGCAGGCCGACAGGGGGCGTGAATCAGCCCCAGCATTTT
.,TRBV2,TRBJ2-3,TRBD1,CASKLTGSTDTQYF,TGTGCCAGCAAGTTGACAGGGAGCACAGATACGCAGTATTTT
.,TRBV29-1,TRBJ2-7,TRBD1,CSVAGTGAPVWQYF,TGCAGCGTTGCCGGGACAGGGGCTCCCGTGTGGCAGTACTTC
.,TRBV7-2,TRBJ2-5,.,CASRDGRGAEETQYF,TGTGCCAGCAGAGACGGCCGGGGAGCGGAAGAGACCCAGTACTTC
.,TRBV28,TRBJ2-3,.,CASSGRRGSYNTDTQYF,TGTGCCAGCAGTGGCAGGAGGGGCTCCTATAACACAGATACGCAGTATTTT
.,TRBV6-4,TRBJ1-5,.,CASSVSGGSNQPQHF,TGTGCCAGCAGTGTTTCGGGGGGAAGCAATCAGCCCCAGCATTTT
.,TRBV18,TRBJ1-2,.,CASSPIQNRELYF,TGTGCCAGCTCACCAATCCAAAACAGGGAACTCTACTTC
.,TRBV7-2,TRBJ1-1,.,CASSSPAGVNTEAFF,TGTGCCAGCAGCTCCCCGGCGGGGGTGAACACTGAAGCTTTCTTT
.,TRBV3-1/TRBV3-2,TRBJ2-5,TRBD2,CASSQGASGGPYQETQYF,TGTGCCAGCAGCCAAGGCGCTAGCGGGGGCCCTTACCAAGAGACCCAGTACTTC
.,TRBV7-3,TRBJ1-4,TRBD1,CASSFPDRVTNEKLFF,TGTGCCAGCAGCTTCCCGGACAGGGTAACTAATGAAAAACTGTTTTTT